The 31 T cell receptor beta chains below come from one sample, sequenced in a study of neurological immune-mediated disorders. Regarding time point: longitudinal time-point 1 (baseline). TCRdb itself ran the 5' RACE reads through MiXCR, one entry per CDR3 protein. Here the sample spans approximately 36,000 distinct CDR3 sequences, 3.2% being singletons. Material: PBMCs. These receptors were obtained from a woman between 55 and 75 years old with multiple sclerosis.

This clonotype was counted at least ten times. Sequence at one end of the junction differs from germline and may be a read error. V gene TRBV5-5 combines with J gene TRBJ2-2, with 7 bases fitting TRBD1. The germline V gene encodes CDR1 SGHKS and CDR2 YYEKEE (reference sequence). The CDR3 is made up of 16 amino acids. In DNA, the CDR3 is TGTGCCAGCAGCTTTGCTGAGGGGGCGAAGACCGGGGAGCTGTTTTTT. It translates to CASSFAEGAKTGELFF.

This clonotype came up many times. The DNA for the CDR3 is TGCGCCAGCAGCTTTGACGGGGGGCTTTACAATGAGCAGTTCTTC. Amino acid sequence: CASSFDGGLYNEQFF. This chain connects TRBV5-1 to TRBJ2-1, with D tentatively TRBD2 (7 bases). This CDR3 contains 15 residues. V was pared by 2 bases and J by 4 bases, with 13 bases between. Germline CDR1 is SGHRS and CDR2 is YFSETQ.

This clonotype was seen at least ten times. V gene TRBV5-1 combines with J gene TRBJ1-6; D gene unclear. The V gene's germline CDR1 is SGHRS and CDR2 YFSETQ. The CDR3 extends over 14 amino acids. V was pared by 0 bases and J by 10 bases, with 11 bases between. The CDR3 coding sequence is TGCGCCAGCAGCTTGGCCGGCGTAGGCTCACCCCTCCACTTT. Protein sequence: CASSLAGVGSPLHF.

This clonotype occurred many times. The chain joins TRBV20-1 to TRBJ2-3, with TRBD2 identical over 9 bases. V lost 6 bases, J lost 5 bases, and 9 bases stayed unmatched. CDR3 length equals 14 residues. Germline V gene data show CDR1 as DFQATT and CDR2 as SNEGSKA (reference sequence). The CDR3, as DNA: TGCAGTGCCGGTTGGCGGGGGGGCAAAGATACGCAGTATTTT. Protein sequence: CSAGWRGGKDTQYF.

The sample holds many counts of this clonotype. V and J are TRBV3-1 and TRBJ2-2; D is unclear. The germline gives CDR1 LGHDT, CDR2 YNNKEL (reference sequence). V gave up 0 bases and J gave up 4 bases, with 6 bases separating them. The CDR3 has 14 residues. CDR3 coding DNA: TGTGCCAGCAGCCAAGATAAGGTCACCGGGGAGCTGTTTTTT. Translated, it gives CASSQDKVTGELFF.

This clonotype was seen a handful of times. A much more abundant neighbour one base away suggests this may be a read error. The chain carries TRBV7-9 and TRBJ2-7; TRBD1 matches at 7 bases. The CDR3 consists of 11 residues. Germline V lookup: CDR1 SEHNR, CDR2 FQNEAQ (reference sequence). The V gene end was trimmed by 5 bases and the J gene end by 7 bases; junction bases not matched to a gene: 2. CDR3 sequence: CASSQGEEQYF. The DNA of the CDR3 is TGTGCCAGCAGCCAGGGGGAAGAGCAGTACTTC.

This clonotype was seen at least ten times. The rearrangement links TRBV20-1 to TRBJ1-4; TRBD1 might be the D (5 bases). Trimming took off 6 bases at V and 3 bases at J, with 17 bases between the two ends. Germline V gene data show CDR1 as DFQATT and CDR2 as SNEGSKA (reference sequence). The CDR3 is made up of 15 amino acids. CDR3 DNA: TGCAGTGCCCAAAGGGGTGGGGCATCTAATGAAAAACTGTTTTTT. Translating it yields CSAQRGGASNEKLFF.

This clonotype appeared a few times. The chain uses TRBV2 and TRBJ2-1; 7 bases are shared with TRBD2. Germline-derived CDR1 and CDR2 are SNHLY and FYNNEI. Losses at the gene ends were 3 bases for V and 9 bases for J; bases not matched to a gene: 11. This CDR3 region has 15 residues. The CDR3 DNA sequence: TGTGCCAGCAGTGATCAAGCGGGGAAAATGAGTGAGCAGTTCTTC. Residues: CASSDQAGKMSEQFF.

This clonotype was counted ten times or more. The gene calls are TRBV20-1 and TRBJ2-7; D possibly uses TRBD1 or TRBD2 (5 bases each). The ends were cut back, 0 bases at V and 3 bases at J, with 15 bases in the middle. Germline loops: CDR1 DFQATT, CDR2 SNEGSKA (reference sequence). The CDR3 has 15 residues. The CDR3 DNA reads as TGCAGTGCTAGAGATACGGGGCAGGAGTTCTACGAGCAGTACTTC. This sequence encodes CSARDTGQEFYEQYF.

This clonotype has at least ten counts. The chain employs TRBV5-1 and TRBJ1-6, with D uncertain. The V end was cut by 3 bases, the J end by 0 bases, with 10 bases between. Germline V lookup: CDR1 SGHRS, CDR2 YFSETQ. This CDR3 has 16 amino acids. Here the CDR3 reads CASSSDGSSYNSPLHF. CDR3 sequence (DNA): TGCGCCAGCAGCTCGGACGGGAGCTCCTATAATTCACCCCTCCACTTT.

In its sample, this clonotype was seen many times. The chain carries TRBV28 and TRBJ2-7; TRBD1 aligns across 7 bases. V lost 2 bases and J lost 3; bases outside the gene matches: 4. There are 14 residues in the CDR3. CDR1 is MDHEN, CDR2 SYDVKM, per germline. DNA for the CDR3: TGTGCCAGCAGTTTACCGGGACAGTTCTACGAGCAGTACTTC. This codes for CASSLPGQFYEQYF.

This clonotype was seen at least ten times. The rearrangement joins TRBV6-5 to TRBJ2-7, with 10 bases fitting TRBD1. CDR1 MNHEY and CDR2 SVGAGI come from the germline V gene. Losses at the gene ends were 8 bases for V and 4 bases for J; bases not matched to a gene: 8. The CDR3 sequence is 14 residues long. The CDR3 sequence is CASGTGQGRYEQYF. The CDR3 DNA reads as TGTGCCAGCGGTACGGGACAGGGGAGATACGAGCAGTACTTC.

This clonotype was observed many times. This chain links TRBV25-1 with TRBJ1-2, with TRBD1 identical over 7 bases. The germline gives CDR1 MGHDK, CDR2 SYGVNS. CDR3 length: 13 residues. V lost 8 bases, J lost 4 bases, and 7 bases stayed unmatched. Written as DNA, the CDR3 is TGTGCCAGCGGTACCCGGGACAGCTATGGCTACACCTTC. Its translation is CASGTRDSYGYTF.

This clonotype came up many times. The V and J genes are TRBV18 and TRBJ2-7; TRBD2 is a possible D gene (6 bases). V gave up 0 bases and J gave up 5 bases, with 11 bases separating them. Germline V CDR1 and CDR2: KGHSH, LQKENI. CDR3 length equals 14 residues. DNA for the CDR3: TGTGCCAGCTCACCACCGGCGTCGGGGGACGAGCAGTACTTC. Its protein product is CASSPPASGDEQYF.

This clonotype is medium-sized by share. The chain recombines TRBV5-1 with TRBJ1-1; TRBD1 matches at 7 bases. Germline V gene lookup returns CDR1 SGHRS and CDR2 YFSETQ. The V gene end was trimmed by 4 bases and the J gene end by 7 bases; junction bases not matched to a gene: 4. CDR3 length equals 12 residues. CDR3 nucleotide sequence: TGCGCCAGCAGCCCGGGGACAGTTGAAGCTTTCTTT. This gives the protein CASSPGTVEAFF.

At least ten counts were recorded for this clonotype. The gene calls are TRBV20-1 and TRBJ2-1; the D gene is possibly TRBD1 (6 bases). V dropped 1 base and J dropped 5 bases, with 15 bases sitting between them. Germline V CDR1 and CDR2: DFQATT, SNEGSKA (reference sequence). The CDR3 length is 15 residues. CDR3 residues: CSARVVATGNNEQFF. CDR3 bases: TGCAGTGCTAGAGTAGTTGCGACAGGAAACAATGAGCAGTTCTTC.

The sample holds many counts of this clonotype. The V and J genes are TRBV5-1 and TRBJ2-5, with D unclear. Germline CDR1 and CDR2: SGHRS and YFSETQ. V dropped 5 bases and J dropped 3 bases, with 8 bases sitting between them. The CDR3 is made up of 12 amino acids. The CDR3 sequence is CASSFAEETQYF. The CDR3 DNA reads TGCGCCAGCAGTTTTGCGGAAGAGACCCAGTACTTC.

The sample holds many counts of this clonotype. The chain combines TRBV28 with TRBJ1-1; D perhaps matches TRBD1 (6 bases). Trimming cost V 5 bases and J 1 base, with 14 bases left between them. Germline CDR1 reads MDHEN; CDR2 reads SYDVKM. The CDR3 spans 15 residues. CDR3 residues: CASSTRGGGNTEAFF. CDR3 nucleotides: TGTGCCAGCAGTACCAGGGGTGGCGGGAACACTGAAGCTTTCTTT.

There are a few counts of this clonotype. The chain carries TRBV7-9 and TRBJ2-7; D not resolved. The CDR3 sequence is 13 residues long. Looked up from germline, CDR1 is SEHNR and CDR2 is FQNEAQ (reference sequence). V lost 6 bases, J lost 4 bases, and 13 bases lay in between. CDR3 in amino acids: CASSSLVGYEQYF. The CDR3 DNA reads as TGTGCCAGCAGTTCCCTGGTAGGTTACGAGCAGTACTTC.

This clonotype was found many times. J is TRBJ2-3 and V is TRBV20-1, with 10 bases aligning to TRBD2. The germline CDR1 and CDR2 sequences are DFQATT and SNEGSKA (reference sequence). The CDR3 loop spans 14 amino acids. V dropped 6 bases and J dropped 0; count of bases not matched to a gene: 3. Written as DNA, the CDR3 is TGCAGTGCGTCAGCGGGGGGGAGCACAGATACGCAGTATTTT. Its protein is CSASAGGSTDTQYF.

This clonotype was seen at least ten times. The chain is built from TRBV12-3 or TRBV12-4 and TRBJ2-7, with 8 bases fitting TRBD1. This CDR3 contains 19 residues. V lost 6 bases, J lost 0 bases, and 19 bases stayed unmatched. The CDR3 DNA sequence: TGTGCCAGCAGCCTCGGGGGCAGGGGGCTAATCAGCGCCTCCTACGAGCAGTACTTC. Protein sequence: CASSLGGRGLISASYEQYF.

In this sample, this clonotype turned up many times. The J gene is TRBJ2-7, the V gene TRBV5-1; 7 bases are a match to TRBD1. The CDR3 consists of 14 residues. With V trimmed by 0 bases and J by 1 base, 1 base remained unmatched. Germline V lookup: CDR1 SGHRS, CDR2 YFSETQ. The chain's CDR3 is CASSLDRGSYEQYF. CDR3 coding DNA: TGCGCCAGCAGCTTGGACAGGGGTTCCTACGAGCAGTACTTC. The full variable domain, in which reference TRBV5-1 and TRBJ2-7 provide the parts outside the CDR3, is KAGVTQTPRYLIKTRGQQVTLSCSPISGHRSVSWYQQTPGQGLQFLFEYFSETQRNKGNFPGRFSGRQFSNSRSEMNVSTLELGDSALYLCASSLDRGSYEQYFGPGTRLTVT.

This clonotype was seen repeatedly, ten times or more. The V call is TRBV20-1, the J call TRBJ2-5; the match to TRBD2 covers 11 bases. The ends lost 0 bases at V and 1 base at J; junction bases unmatched: 1. The CDR3 sequence is 15 residues long. Per the germline V gene, CDR1 is DFQATT and CDR2 is SNEGSKA (reference sequence). The CDR3 coding sequence is TGCAGTGCTAGAGAAACTAGCGGGGGCCAAGAGACCCAGTACTTC. It is translated as CSARETSGGQETQYF.

This clonotype was detected many times. The gene calls are TRBV5-1 and TRBJ1-5; D not certain. CDR1 SGHRS and CDR2 YFSETQ come from the germline V gene. Trimming stripped 2 bases from V and 8 bases from J, with 11 bases between. There are 13 residues in the CDR3. The CDR3 loop is CASSLGGTEPQHF. Written as DNA, the CDR3 is TGCGCCAGCAGCTTAGGAGGCACGGAGCCCCAGCATTTT.

There are many counts of this clonotype. The chain couples TRBV5-1 to TRBJ2-4; TRBD1 might be the D (6 bases). Germline CDR1 and CDR2: SGHRS and YFSETQ. CDR3 length equals 17 residues. Deletions cut 5 bases from V and 3 bases from J, with 21 bases between. Here the CDR3 DNA reads TGCGCCAGCAGTTGGGGGCTAAAAGCCAACCACAAAAACATTCAGTACTTC. It yields the protein CASSWGLKANHKNIQYF.

This clonotype was picked up many times. The V and J genes are TRBV5-5 and TRBJ2-3; no clear D. The ends were cut back, 4 bases at V and 9 bases at J, with 15 bases in the middle. The germline CDR1 and CDR2 sequences are SGHKS and YYEKEE (reference sequence). The CDR3 consists of 13 residues. The CDR3 reads CASSPPRAATQYF. CDR3 sequence (DNA): TGTGCCAGCAGCCCTCCCCGGGCCGCAACGCAGTATTTT. Variable domain in full (rest from reference TRBV5-5 and TRBJ2-3): DAGVTQSPTHLIKTRGQQVTLRCSPISGHKSVSWYQQVLGQGPQFIFQYYEKEERGRGNFPDRFSARQFPNYSSELNVNALLLGDSALYLCASSPPRAATQYFGPGTRLTVL.

At least ten counts were recorded for this clonotype. This sequence joins TRBV5-1 and TRBJ1-2; TRBD1 might be the D (5 bases). The germline gives CDR1 SGHRS, CDR2 YFSETQ. The CDR3 contains 13 residues. Trimming removed 6 bases from V and 2 bases from J, with 11 bases in between. DNA of the CDR3: TGCGCCAGCAATCGACAGCTCAACTATGGCTACACCTTC. It specifies CASNRQLNYGYTF.

The chain recombines TRBV12-3 or TRBV12-4 with TRBJ2-4, with D maybe TRBD1 (5 bases). There are 14 residues in the CDR3. The ends were cut back, 3 bases at V and 9 bases at J, with 15 bases in the middle. CDR3 nucleotide sequence: TGTGCCAGCAGTTTTCAGGGCCTGATCGGCATTCAGTACTTC. This codes for CASSFQGLIGIQYF.

The chain has TRBV12-3 or TRBV12-4 and TRBJ2-3; 7 nucleotides agree with TRBD2. Trimming at V came to 10 bases and at J to 3 bases, leaving 7 bases not matched to a gene. The CDR3 runs to 13 residues. Here the CDR3 reads CATRGGRTDTQYF. In DNA, the CDR3 is TGTGCCACGCGCGGGGGTAGGACAGATACGCAGTATTTT.

This clonotype was observed a few times. J is TRBJ2-7 and V is TRBV20-1, with TRBD1 matching 8 bases. This CDR3 spans 16 amino acids. The V segment lost 5 bases and the J segment 0 bases; nucleotides outside the gene matches: 12. CDR1 and CDR2 (germline): DFQATT, SNEGSKA (reference sequence). The CDR3, as DNA: TGCAGTGCTTCTAATTTCCGGGACAGGTCCTCCTACGAGCAGTACTTC. Translation gives CSASNFRDRSSYEQYF.

This clonotype was seen repeatedly, ten times or more. This chain connects TRBV11-2 to TRBJ2-5, with 7 bases matching TRBD2. CDR1 is SGHAT and CDR2 is FQNNGV in the germline V gene. The CDR3 is 14 residues long. J gave up 4 bases and V 1 base, and 3 bases lay outside the gene matches. In nucleotides, the CDR3 is TGTGCCAGCAGCTTAGGAGGCGGGGGAGAGACCCAGTACTTC. Amino acids: CASSLGGGGETQYF.